These 3 T cell receptor beta chains were all obtained from the same sample, sequenced in a study of blood T cell repertoires in COVID-19. Some clones are missing from TCRdb's copy, which holds only in-frame ones; the method was immunoSEQ multiplex PCR. The sample lists 90,000 or so clones; about two thirds were seen once. The sample was peripheral blood. Source of these receptors: a woman in her fifties or sixties in a cohort sampled during active or convalescent COVID-19.

This chain uses TRBV7-9 with TRBJ1-6; unclear D gene. Germline V lookup: CDR1 SEHNR, CDR2 FQNEAQ (reference sequence). The CDR3 consists of 14 residues. V shed 1 base and J shed 7 bases, with 8 bases lying between them. The CDR3 sequence: CASSLDSQNSPLHF. The CDR3 DNA sequence: TGTGCCAGCAGCTTAGATAGTCAAAATTCACCCCTCCACTTT.

This sequence joins TRBV6-2 or TRBV6-3 and TRBJ1-1; D is ambiguous. The V end was cut by 2 bases, the J end by 4 bases, with 8 bases between. Germline V gene lookup returns CDR1 MNHEY and CDR2 SVGEGT. CDR3 length: 13 amino acids. The CDR3 region has the DNA TGTGCCAGCAGTTACCTTGAGAGCACTGAAGCTTTCTTT. It encodes CASSYLESTEAFF.

This rearrangement joins TRBV2 to TRBJ2-2, with TRBD2 matching over 12 bases. The CDR3 runs 14 residues. V was pared by 7 bases and J by 6 bases, with 3 bases of the junction left unmatched. CDR1 and CDR2 (germline): SNHLY, FYNNEI. The CDR3 region is CASTLAGGPGELFF. The DNA of the CDR3 is TGTGCCAGCACTCTAGCGGGGGGGCCCGGGGAGCTGTTTTTT.